This T cell receptor beta chain was profiled in a study of CD8+ T cells in alopecia areata. Extracted RNA was reverse transcribed, and the resulting cDNA served as sequencing template. Only in-frame clones appear in the TCRdb table, and some are missing; sequencing was by immunoSEQ multiplex PCR. The data contain around 100,000 clones, just over 70% of them seen just once; the ten biggest clones take up around 16%. This CDR3 has 17 amino acids. Germline assignment: CDR1 LGHNT and CDR2 FRNRAP. Unmatched junction bases numbered 13, after V lost 5 bases and J lost 2 bases. Noted treatment: oral pan-JAK inhibitor, 5-10 mg twice daily.

The chain uses TRBV12-5 and TRBJ2-3, with 7 bases matching TRBD1. The TCR was taken from a human donor with alopecia areata. The source was CD8+ T cells sorted from blood, collected at approximately week 42, from a patient treated with tofacitinib. The CDR3 region is CASGPETGSWATDTQYF. The CDR3 DNA reads as TGTGCTAGTGGTCCAGAGACAGGGAGTTGGGCCACAGATACGCAGTATTTT.